These 13 T cell receptor beta chains originate from one sample sequenced in a study of blood T cell repertoires in COVID-19. Using immunoSEQ multiplex PCR, the repertoire was profiled, and TCRdb retains in-frame clones only, with some absent. The data hold about 400,000 clones, with approximately 87% observed a single time. The specimen was PBMCs or T cells enriched from blood (not recorded which). All receptors come from a woman between 50 and 59 years old who had recovered from COVID-19.

The chain is built from TRBV2 and TRBJ2-7; the D gene is possibly TRBD1 (6 bases). The CDR3 length is 12 residues. Trimming removed 6 bases at V and 3 bases at J, with 9 bases between. Per the germline V gene, CDR1 is SNHLY and CDR2 is FYNNEI. The CDR3 here is CASSWDIYEQYF. As DNA, the CDR3 is TGTGCCAGCAGCTGGGACATCTACGAGCAGTACTTC.

The chain joins TRBV10-2 to TRBJ1-1; TRBD1 matches 8 bases. The V segment lost 0 bases and the J segment 5 bases; nucleotides outside the gene matches: 5. Germline lookup yields CDR1 WSHSY and CDR2 SAAADI. This CDR3 contains 15 residues. The CDR3 sequence is CASSESRQGATEAFF. CDR3 nucleotides: TGCGCCAGCAGTGAGTCGAGGCAGGGGGCAACTGAAGCTTTCTTT.

The chain has TRBV19 and TRBJ1-4, with 10 bases that match TRBD1. V dropped 4 bases and J dropped 5; count of bases not matched to a gene: 4. The CDR3 runs to 15 residues. The germline CDR1 and CDR2 sequences are LNHDA and SQIVND (reference sequence). The CDR3 spells CASSRGQGRNEKLFF. The CDR3 DNA sequence: TGTGCCAGTAGTAGGGGACAGGGGAGGAATGAAAAACTGTTTTTT.

The chain is built from TRBV30 and TRBJ2-7, with a weak D call TRBD1 (5 bases). V was shortened by 2 bases and J by 6 bases, with 17 bases between the two germline ends. From germline, CDR1 is GTSNPN and CDR2 SVGIG (reference sequence). This CDR3 is built from 14 residues. CDR3 DNA: TGTGCCTGGAGTCCAGGGTTCGGAGTGGGCGAGCAGTACTTC. This encodes CAWSPGFGVGEQYF.

The chain recombines TRBV2 with TRBJ2-4; D not certain. Germline loops: CDR1 SNHLY, CDR2 FYNNEI. CDR3 size: 11 residues. Trimming took off 8 bases at V and 0 bases at J, with 2 bases between the two ends. The CDR3 bases are TGTGCCAGCCTAGCCAAAAACATTCAGTACTTC. Amino acid sequence: CASLAKNIQYF.

CDR3 nucleotide sequence: TGTGCCAGCAGCCCGGACAGACCTAATGAAAAACTGTTTTTT. Translated: CASSPDRPNEKLFF. The J gene is TRBJ1-4, the V gene TRBV7-2; tentatively, D is TRBD1 (6 bases). Germline CDR1 reads SGHTA; CDR2 reads FQGNSA. The V gene lost 5 bases and the J gene lost 3 bases, with 10 bases spanning the gap. This CDR3 is 14 amino acids long.

The chain carries TRBV24-1 and TRBJ2-3; D remains unclear. This CDR3 contains 14 residues. Germline CDR1 KGHDR, CDR2 SFDVKD. Trimming removed 3 bases at V and 0 bases at J, with 6 bases between. The CDR3 spells CATSDPQSTDTQYF. Written as DNA, the CDR3 is TGTGCCACCAGTGATCCTCAGAGCACAGATACGCAGTATTTT.

The J gene is TRBJ1-2, the V gene TRBV28; D unclear. This CDR3 spans 13 amino acids. Germline CDR1 reads MDHEN; CDR2 reads SYDVKM. The V gene lost 1 base and the J gene lost 5 bases, with 8 bases spanning the gap. CDR3 in amino acids: CASSLSLFYGYTF. The DNA of the CDR3 is TGTGCCAGCAGTTTATCCCTTTTTTATGGCTACACCTTC.

V and J are TRBV30 and TRBJ1-5; the D gene is possibly TRBD1 (5 bases). This CDR3 comprises 14 residues. V lost 1 base and J lost 0, with 7 bases in between. The V gene's germline CDR1 is GTSNPN and CDR2 SVGIG (reference sequence). CDR3 residues: CAWSARVSNQPQHF. The CDR3 nucleotides are TGTGCCTGGAGTGCCAGGGTTAGCAATCAGCCCCAGCATTTT.

The chain is built from TRBV7-2 and TRBJ2-5; no clear D gene. Germline V lookup: CDR1 SGHTA, CDR2 FQGNSA. CDR3 length equals 14 residues. The V end was cut by 1 base, the J end by 4 bases, with 10 bases between. The DNA for the CDR3 is TGTGCCAGCAGCTTAGGCGTCGGTCGAGAGACCCAGTACTTC. Amino acids: CASSLGVGRETQYF.

V usage is TRBV18 and J usage is TRBJ2-1; TRBD1 aligns across 11 bases. The CDR3 extends over 16 amino acids. Germline assignment: CDR1 KGHSH and CDR2 LQKENI. The ends lost 4 bases at V and 5 bases at J; junction bases unmatched: 7. Here the CDR3 reads CASSQGTGGRDNEQFF. In nucleotides, the CDR3 is TGTGCCAGCTCACAAGGGACAGGGGGACGGGACAATGAGCAGTTCTTC.

The V and J genes are TRBV4-2 and TRBJ1-6; D not resolved. The germline V gene has CDR1 LGHNA and CDR2 YNFKEQ. Deletions cut 0 bases from V and 7 bases from J, with 10 bases between. CDR3 length: 15 amino acids. In DNA, the CDR3 is TGTGCCAGCAGCCAAGAAGAGGGTACGAATTCACCCCTCCACTTT. Amino acid sequence: CASSQEEGTNSPLHF.

This clone was seen just once. CDR3 sequence: CASSLAGTGRIRELFF. In nucleotides, the CDR3 is TGTGCCAGCAGCTTAGCTGGGACAGGTCGAATCCGGGAGCTGTTTTTT. This chain uses TRBV7-9 with TRBJ2-2; 8 positions agree with TRBD1. J was trimmed by 9 bases and V by 0 bases; bases with no gene match: 9. Germline CDR1 SEHNR, CDR2 FQNEAQ (reference sequence). The CDR3 totals 16 residues.